These 21 T cell receptor beta chains were all obtained from the same sample, sequenced in a study of blood T cell repertoires in COVID-19. Using immunoSEQ multiplex PCR, the repertoire was profiled, and TCRdb retains in-frame clones only, with some absent. Of 200,000 to 250,000 clones listed, around four fifths are singletons. The specimen was peripheral blood. These receptors were obtained from a woman older than 75 with acute or convalescent COVID-19.

The V gene is TRBV4-3, the J gene TRBJ2-3, with 10 nucleotides matching TRBD2. Germline V gene lookup returns CDR1 LGHNA and CDR2 YSLEER. The CDR3 contains 16 residues. V was clipped by 0 bases and J by 7 bases; unmatched bases: 7. CDR3 protein: CASSQDLSGGVYTQYF. CDR3 nucleotides: TGCGCCAGCAGCCAAGATTTGAGCGGGGGGGTTTATACGCAGTATTTT.

The J gene is TRBJ1-1, the V gene TRBV28, with D perhaps TRBD1 (6 bases). The germline V gene has CDR1 MDHEN and CDR2 SYDVKM. V gave up 0 bases and J gave up 1 base, with 6 bases separating them. The CDR3 totals 14 residues. The DNA for the CDR3 is TGTGCCAGCAGTTTATGGGGACAGAACACTGAAGCTTTCTTT. This codes for CASSLWGQNTEAFF.

The V and J genes are TRBV19 and TRBJ2-7, with D possibly TRBD1 on 5 matching bases. This CDR3 is 14 amino acids long. V lost 7 bases to trimming and J lost 3 bases, with 16 bases between them. The germline V gene has CDR1 LNHDA and CDR2 SQIVND (reference sequence). In DNA, the CDR3 is TGTGCCAGTACCCCCCAGGGCGGAATCTACGAGCAGTACTTC. It codes for CASTPQGGIYEQYF.

This chain connects TRBV15 to TRBJ2-5; 13 bases line up with TRBD2. CDR1 and CDR2 (germline): LNHNV, YYDKDF (reference sequence). This CDR3 region has 15 residues. Unmatched junction bases numbered 1, after V lost 5 bases and J lost 1 base. CDR3: CATSRTSGGQETQYF. The CDR3 DNA reads as TGTGCCACCAGCCGGACTAGCGGGGGCCAAGAGACCCAGTACTTC.

The rearrangement links TRBV7-9 to TRBJ2-1; D perhaps matches TRBD1 (5 bases). This CDR3 has 14 residues. The V gene lost 1 base and the J gene lost 7 bases, with 11 bases spanning the gap. The germline gives CDR1 SEHNR, CDR2 FQNEAQ (reference sequence). The CDR3 nucleotides are TGTGCCAGCAGCTTAGTCTCCAGGGTAAATGAGCAGTTCTTC. Amino acid sequence: CASSLVSRVNEQFF. The complete variable domain, with remaining parts taken from reference TRBV7-9 and TRBJ2-1, reads DTGVSQNPRHKITKRGQNVTFRCDPISEHNRLYWYRQTLGQGPEFLTYFQNEAQLEKSRLLSDRFSAERPKGSFSTLEIQRTEQGDSAMYLCASSLVSRVNEQFFGPGTRLTVL.

This rearrangement joins TRBV4-2 to TRBJ1-5, with 8 positions matching TRBD1. With 1 base clipped from V and 7 bases from J, the junction kept 12 bases outside the gene matches. The CDR3 consists of 17 residues. CDR1 LGHNA and CDR2 YNFKEQ come from the germline V gene. CDR3 in amino acids: CASSQVSAQGTGQPQHF. CDR3 DNA: TGTGCCAGCAGCCAAGTGTCTGCACAGGGGACAGGACAGCCCCAGCATTTT.

This clone has a handful of counts. CDR3 nucleotides: TGTGCCAGCTCACCATTTGCAGGGTCGGACACTGAAGCTTTCTTT. It is translated as CASSPFAGSDTEAFF. The chain employs TRBV18 and TRBJ1-1, with TRBD1 as a possible D gene (5 bases). The CDR3 spans 15 residues. V was trimmed by 2 bases and J by 3 bases, leaving 13 bases between them. Germline assignment: CDR1 KGHSH and CDR2 LQKENI.

A word on this clone: Other DNA variants within this sample encode the same CDR3. This chain connects TRBV7-2 to TRBJ1-2; the match to TRBD1 covers 8 bases. The trim removed 4 bases at V and 7 bases at J, leaving 8 bases unmatched. The CDR3 totals 14 residues. Germline loops: CDR1 SGHTA, CDR2 FQGNSA. CDR3 coding DNA: TGTGCCAGCAGCTCGCCAGGGGGCGCATTTGGCTACACCTTC. Translated: CASSSPGGAFGYTF.

This clone was counted a single time. The chain combines TRBV4-1 with TRBJ1-5; 7 bases match TRBD1. Per the germline V gene, CDR1 is MGHRA and CDR2 is YSYEKL. V gave up 0 bases and J gave up 1 base; unmatched junction bases: 6. This CDR3 is built from 17 residues. CDR3 sequence: CASSQDPGQASNQPQHF. The DNA of the CDR3 is TGCGCCAGCAGCCAAGATCCTGGACAGGCCAGCAATCAGCCCCAGCATTTT.

This clone was recorded only once. The rearrangement joins TRBV6-4 to TRBJ2-2; 11 bases match TRBD2. V lost 6 bases to trimming and J lost 6 bases; unmatched junction nucleotides: 6. The CDR3 totals 15 residues. Germline values: CDR1 MRHNA, CDR2 SNTAGT. CDR3 coding DNA: TGTGCCAGCAGAACTAGCGGGAGAGGACCCGGGGAGCTGTTTTTT. Translated: CASRTSGRGPGELFF.

CDR3 bases: TGTGCCAGTAGCCTTATAGGGGTCGCAGATGAAAAACTGTTTTTT. Its translation is CASSLIGVADEKLFF. This rearrangement joins TRBV19 to TRBJ1-4, with D maybe TRBD1 (5 bases). The CDR3 is made up of 15 amino acids. V was cut by 6 bases and J by 6 bases, with 17 bases left in between. Per the germline V gene, CDR1 is LNHDA and CDR2 is SQIVND (reference sequence).

The chain is built from TRBV6-5 and TRBJ1-1, with TRBD1 matching 9 bases. V lost 6 bases and J lost 1; bases outside the gene matches: 3. CDR3 length equals 14 residues. Germline CDR1 and CDR2: MNHEY and SVGAGI. In nucleotides, the CDR3 is TGTGCCAGCAGCGGGACAGGGCGGAACACTGAAGCTTTCTTT. The encoded protein is CASSGTGRNTEAFF.

The chain's CDR3 is CASSQQREIEQYF. The DNA of the CDR3 is TGTGCCAGCAGCCAACAGCGGGAGATCGAGCAGTACTTC. The chain combines TRBV7-2 with TRBJ2-7; 8 nucleotides line up with TRBD2. Germline CDR1 is SGHTA and CDR2 is FQGNSA. V was clipped by 5 bases and J by 6 bases; unmatched bases: 6. CDR3 length: 13 residues.

The chain has TRBV6-5 and TRBJ2-7; 8 positions agree with TRBD2. Germline values: CDR1 MNHEY, CDR2 SVGAGI. Trimming cost V 4 bases and J 7 bases; bases outside gene matches: 15. This CDR3 region has 16 residues. This CDR3 is CASSSTSGTTLGEQYF. In DNA form, the CDR3 reads TGTGCCAGCAGTTCCACTAGCGGTACTACCTTGGGTGAGCAGTACTTC.

The V and J genes are TRBV7-3 and TRBJ2-2, with TRBD1 identical over 11 bases. Germline V CDR1 and CDR2: SGHTA, FQGTGA. The length of the CDR3 is 16 residues. Trimming took 2 bases from V and 4 from J; bases not matched to a gene: 3. The CDR3 coding sequence is TGTGCCAGCAGCTTAGTAGGACAGGGGGCCACCGGGGAGCTGTTTTTT. Translating gives CASSLVGQGATGELFF.

This rearrangement joins TRBV19 to TRBJ2-1; 10 nucleotides line up with TRBD1. The CDR3 totals 14 residues. V was pared by 3 bases and J by 9 bases, with 5 bases of the junction left unmatched. CDR1 LNHDA and CDR2 SQIVND come from the germline V gene (reference sequence). CDR3: CASSIDRGQGEQFF. The CDR3 DNA sequence: TGTGCCAGTAGTATCGACAGGGGGCAAGGTGAGCAGTTCTTC.

The chain employs TRBV13 and TRBJ2-2; possibly TRBD2 for D (5 bases). Looked up from germline, CDR1 is PRHDT and CDR2 is FYEKMQ (reference sequence). The V end lost 0 bases, the J end lost 7 bases, and 18 bases lay between the germline ends. This CDR3 is built from 17 residues. The CDR3 sequence: CASSLGSGHGGHGELFF. The CDR3 DNA reads as TGTGCCAGCAGCTTAGGATCAGGCCACGGCGGGCACGGGGAGCTGTTTTTT. Filled out from reference TRBV13 and TRBJ2-2, the complete variable domain reads AAGVIQSPRHLIKEKRETATLKCYPIPRHDTVYWYQQGPGQDPQFLISFYEKMQSDKGSIPDRFSAQQFSDYHSELNMSSLELGDSALYFCASSLGSGHGGHGELFFGEGSRLTVL.

The chain uses TRBV7-3 and TRBJ2-1; 7 bases fit TRBD2. Trimming cost V 5 bases and J 7 bases; bases outside gene matches: 11. The CDR3 spans 15 residues. Germline CDR1 is SGHTA and CDR2 is FQGTGA. The CDR3 region is CASSLLASGGNEQFF. In DNA, the CDR3 is TGTGCCAGCAGCCTACTAGCGTCCGGGGGGAATGAGCAGTTCTTC.

This rearrangement joins TRBV6-4 to TRBJ2-5; D ambiguous. V was shortened by 4 bases and J by 3 bases, with 9 bases between the two germline ends. The CDR3 is made up of 13 amino acids. Looked up from germline, CDR1 is MRHNA and CDR2 is SNTAGT. The chain's CDR3 is CASSAPIEETQYF. The CDR3, as DNA: TGTGCCAGCAGTGCGCCTATTGAAGAGACCCAGTACTTC.

The gene calls are TRBV12-3 or TRBV12-4 and TRBJ2-7, with TRBD1 as a possible D gene (6 bases). Deletions cut 5 bases from V and 5 bases from J, with 13 bases between. The CDR3 consists of 13 residues. CDR3 in amino acids: CASSPQGLNEQYF. CDR3 sequence (DNA): TGTGCCAGCAGTCCCCAGGGGCTCAACGAGCAGTACTTC.

This chain's CDR3 is CASSSTDTQYF. In DNA, the CDR3 is TGTGCCAGCAGCTCGACAGATACGCAGTATTTT. The V call is TRBV7-9, the J call TRBJ2-3; D remains unclear. V was clipped by 4 bases and J by 3 bases, with 2 bases between them. CDR3 length equals 11 residues. Germline CDR1 and CDR2: SEHNR and FQNEAQ (reference sequence).